The source of this T cell receptor (beta chain) is a study of identical twins' blood T cells (dated by TCRdb to 2013 to 2014). Looking at the study overall: The approximately twelve libraries, six for the alpha chain and six for the beta chain, yielded 50 million or so Illumina reads in total. The study compared TCR alpha and beta chain repertoires of three pairs of monozygous twins using next-generation sequencing to assess genetic influence on repertoire formation.

With respect to this clonotype: Its antigen remains undetermined. The sample holds no much larger clone one base away, and base qualities are not on file.

The library was obtained by 5' RACE. TCRdb records Illumina Genome Analyzer IIx as the sequencer. RNA-based TCR cDNA libraries were prepared by a previously described protocol with several modifications. Sample-specific barcodes were introduced on both ends of each TCR cDNA library during cDNA synthesis and amplification to prevent cross-contamination. In the original analysis: Each library contained about 2.2 to 4 million CDR3-containing reads, and somewhere between about 90,000 and nearly 500,000 clonotypes were identified for each individual. Reads carrying improper barcode index combinations were removed, after which the MiTCR software was used to build a cloneset for each library. During the assembly of CDR3 clonotypes by MiTCR, low-quality reads were filtered or rescued and PCR and sequencing errors were corrected. Artificial out-of-frame clonotypes were mapped to in-frame sequences, with one indel allowed in the CDR3, and then removed. Similarity of V and J gene usage between donors was measured as Jensen-Shannon divergence divided by mean entropy. The raw public reads went through TCRdb reprocessing: fastp at Q25, MiXCR clone calling, in-frame beta chains kept. When rows share a CDR3 protein, they turn into one entry using the most common DNA and genes. These V and J calls derive from TCRdb rather than the authors' analysis. The sample contains 350,000 to 400,000 distinct CDR3 sequences, around 30% of them found a single time. The ten largest clones take up about 6% of the sample.

What the study reported, not specific to this receptor: Among the most abundant TCRbeta clonotypes, each donor shared more CDR3 sequences with her twin than with unrelated donors. Because the twins were reared together, environmental influences could not be excluded as an explanation for twin similarity. The number of shared CDR3 clonotypes between two donors was mainly determined by the product of their cloneset sizes, and twins did not clearly deviate from this trend. V gene usage, even among non-selected out-of-frame TCRbeta clonotypes, was reported to be markedly more similar within twin pairs than between unrelated donors. The study stated that the proposed role of the TCRalpha J segment in MHC recognition during thymic selection needs to be validated by independent studies.

Six healthy women forming three monozygous twin pairs were used as donors. All three twin pairs had been reared together, and it was thought likely that the same infectious agents and vaccines had been met by these twin pairs. TCR cDNA libraries were prepared from RNA that was isolated from peripheral blood mononuclear cells. The junction carries 20 bases between V and J, which are trimmed by 5 bases and 2 bases respectively. The CDR3, from cysteine to phenylalanine, totals 17 residues. Of the read, only the CDR3 DNA is kept; its 51 bases are in frame from base 1. Based on the germline V gene, the CDR1 and CDR2 sequences are SGHVS and FNYEAQ.

The sequenced material came from PBMCs. This receptor was identified in a woman aged 18-50 years in good health. In this chain, TRBV7-6 is recombined with TRBJ2-3; perhaps TRBD2 is the D gene, with 6 bases matching. CDR3 protein: CASSQLSGLKYTDTQYF. The base sequence is TGTGCCAGCAGCCAGCTATCGGGACTTAAATACACAGATACGCAGTATTTT.